What follows are 27 T cell receptor beta chains derived from one specimen sequenced in a study of T cells after yellow fever vaccination. MiXCR, applied by TCRdb to the 5' RACE reads, yields one record per CDR3 protein. Among a few hundred thousand distinct CDR3 sequences listed, roughly a sixth were seen once. The sequenced sample was PBMCs, obtained about 5 days after the first yellow fever vaccination. The receptors stem from a man between 18 and 35 years old who received the YFV17D yellow fever vaccine.

This chain joins TRBV28 and TRBJ2-1, with TRBD2 identical over 8 bases. CDR1 and CDR2 (germline): MDHEN, SYDVKM. The CDR3 runs 13 residues. Losses at the gene ends were 4 bases for V and 8 bases for J; bases not matched to a gene: 4. CDR3 DNA: TGTGCCAGCAGTTCGGGGGGGGGTGATGAGCAGTTCTTC. As protein: CASSSGGGDEQFF.

This clonotype was seen at least ten times. V and J are TRBV15 and TRBJ1-6, with a possible D match to TRBD1 (5 bases). Germline V gives CDR1 LNHNV, CDR2 YYDKDF (reference sequence). CDR3 length: 14 residues. Trimming took off 2 bases at V and 3 bases at J, with 5 bases between the two ends. DNA of the CDR3: TGTGCCACCAGCAGACAGGGCTATAATTCACCCCTCCACTTT. Translating it yields CATSRQGYNSPLHF. The variable domain in full, with the rest retrieved from reference TRBV15 and TRBJ1-6, is DAMVIQNPRYQVTQFGKPVTLSCSQTLNHNVMYWYQQKSSQAPKLLFHYYDKDFNNEADTPDNFQSRRPNTSFCFLDIRSPGLGDTAMYLCATSRQGYNSPLHFGNGTRLTVT.

The genes are TRBV7-3 and TRBJ2-1, with D perhaps TRBD1 or TRBD2 (7 bases each). The CDR3 consists of 15 residues. Germline V lookup: CDR1 SGHTA, CDR2 FQGTGA. With 4 bases removed from V and 6 bases from J, the gap between germline ends came to 16 bases. CDR3 nucleotides: TGTGCCAGCAGCTGGGGAGGGACAGTGTTCAATGAGCAGTTCTTC. This encodes CASSWGGTVFNEQFF.

This rearrangement joins TRBV6-2 or TRBV6-3 to TRBJ1-2; D is perhaps TRBD1 (5 bases). V lost 2 bases and J lost 8, with 15 bases in between. The CDR3 length is 14 residues. The germline gives CDR1 MNHEY, CDR2 SVGEGT. DNA for the CDR3: TGTGCCAGCAGTTACCCGGGGACCCACGCCGGCTACACCTTC. Protein product: CASSYPGTHAGYTF.

This rearrangement joins TRBV4-2 to TRBJ2-5; D gene uncertain. Germline CDR1 LGHNA, CDR2 YNFKEQ. The CDR3 extends over 11 amino acids. Between the trimmed V and J ends, which lost 2 bases and 5 bases, there was a span of 3 bases. CDR3 nucleotides: TGTGCCAGCAGCCAATTTGAGACCCAGTACTTC. This gives the protein CASSQFETQYF.

The sample holds a few counts of this clonotype. The V gene is TRBV7-2, the J gene TRBJ2-3, with a weak D call TRBD2 (6 bases). The germline V and J ends were trimmed by 1 base and 4 bases, with 15 bases remaining between them. The CDR3 has 16 residues. Germline assignment: CDR1 SGHTA and CDR2 FQGNSA. Here the CDR3 DNA reads TGTGCCAGCAGCTTAGTGGGTAGCGGCAGGGCAGATACGCAGTATTTT. As protein: CASSLVGSGRADTQYF.

The CDR3 loop reads CASSQSGAQETQYF. The CDR3 DNA follows: TGCGCCAGCAGCCAAAGCGGGGCCCAAGAGACCCAGTACTTC. The chain uses TRBV4-1 and TRBJ2-5, with 7 bases matching TRBD2. V dropped 2 bases and J dropped 1; count of bases not matched to a gene: 1. CDR1 is MGHRA and CDR2 is YSYEKL in the germline V gene. The CDR3 extends over 14 amino acids.

V is TRBV5-1 and J is TRBJ2-5, with 9 bases aligning to TRBD1. Per the germline V gene, CDR1 is SGHRS and CDR2 is YFSETQ. V was clipped by 4 bases and J by 5 bases; unmatched bases: 6. The CDR3 is 14 residues long. The CDR3 sequence: CASSGGQGAETQYF. In nucleotides, the CDR3 is TGCGCCAGCAGCGGGGGACAGGGTGCGGAGACCCAGTACTTC. The full variable domain, with the rest looked up from reference TRBV5-1 and TRBJ2-5, is KAGVTQTPRYLIKTRGQQVTLSCSPISGHRSVSWYQQTPGQGLQFLFEYFSETQRNKGNFPGRFSGRQFSNSRSEMNVSTLELGDSALYLCASSGGQGAETQYFGPGTRLLVL.

In this sample, this clonotype turned up a few times. This rearrangement joins TRBV4-1 to TRBJ2-7; D is possibly TRBD2 (7 bases). The germline gives CDR1 MGHRA, CDR2 YSYEKL. The CDR3 extends over 15 amino acids. V was shortened by 4 bases and J by 3 bases, with 16 bases between the two germline ends. The CDR3 nucleotides read TGCGCCAGCAGCCCTCTGGGCGGGGGCTTCTACGAGCAGTACTTC. Encoded protein: CASSPLGGGFYEQYF.

This clonotype was recorded many times. This chain uses TRBV5-1 with TRBJ2-3; tentatively, D is TRBD1 or TRBD2 (5 bases each). Trimming removed 1 base from V and 3 bases from J, with 12 bases in between. The CDR3 has 15 residues. CDR1 and CDR2 (germline): SGHRS, YFSETQ. CDR3 nucleotides: TGCGCCAGCAGCTTGTTGGGGGTTTTGACAGATACGCAGTATTTT. As protein: CASSLLGVLTDTQYF.

This clonotype was counted between two and nine times. This chain links TRBV29-1 with TRBJ1-1; D gene unclear. The CDR3 loop spans 15 amino acids. V lost 4 bases and J lost 4, with 19 bases in between. In germline, CDR1 is SQVTM, CDR2 ANQGSEA. The DNA of the CDR3 is TGCAGCGTTGGTCTGGCATTTGGGCGTTCCACTGAAGCTTTCTTT. It codes for CSVGLAFGRSTEAFF.

This clonotype has ten or more counts. The chain couples TRBV7-8 to TRBJ1-1; no definite D call. The CDR3 contains 14 residues. The germline CDR1 and CDR2 sequences are SGHVS and FQNEAQ. Trimming left V 2 bases short and J 4 bases short, with 11 bases between. In DNA form, the CDR3 reads TGTGCCAGCAGCTTATGGGGAGGAGGCACTGAAGCTTTCTTT. It encodes CASSLWGGGTEAFF.

This clonotype occurred a few times. The chain employs TRBV20-1 and TRBJ2-5; 11 positions match TRBD2. Germline assignment: CDR1 DFQATT and CDR2 SNEGSKA (reference sequence). With 1 base clipped from V and 5 bases from J, the junction kept 3 bases outside the gene matches. The CDR3 has 14 residues. The CDR3: CSARAGTSGETQYF. CDR3 bases: TGCAGTGCTAGAGCGGGGACTAGCGGCGAGACCCAGTACTTC.

The chain recombines TRBV25-1 with TRBJ2-5; D is uncertain. This CDR3 is built from 14 residues. In germline, CDR1 is MGHDK, CDR2 SYGVNS. V was trimmed by 2 bases and J by 0 bases, leaving 7 bases between them. The CDR3 nucleotides read TGTGCCAGCAGTGAAAGAGAATACCAAGAGACCCAGTACTTC. This codes for CASSEREYQETQYF.

The chain recombines TRBV4-3 with TRBJ2-3; no clear D gene. In germline, CDR1 is LGHNA, CDR2 YSLEER. V lost 2 bases, J lost 3 bases, and 6 bases lay in between. The CDR3 is 13 amino acids. The CDR3 coding sequence is TGCGCCAGCAGCCAACAAGTAACAGATACGCAGTATTTT. Residues: CASSQQVTDTQYF.

The gene calls are TRBV5-6 and TRBJ2-1; possible D gene TRBD1, 6 bases. Deletions cut 4 bases from V and 1 base from J, with 21 bases between. The CDR3 covers 18 residues. Germline V gene data show CDR1 as SGHDT and CDR2 as YYEEEE. The CDR3 sequence is CASSIPRTVPLSYNEQFF. The CDR3 nucleotides are TGTGCCAGCAGCATTCCGAGGACAGTCCCATTATCCTACAATGAGCAGTTCTTC.

The rearrangement joins TRBV9 to TRBJ2-1; D ambiguous. The CDR3 is 13 residues long. The germline V gene has CDR1 SGDLS and CDR2 YYNGEE. V lost 4 bases and J lost 3, with 8 bases in between. This CDR3 is CASSTDHYNEQFF. In nucleotides, the CDR3 is TGTGCCAGCAGCACCGACCACTACAATGAGCAGTTCTTC.

This clonotype has a count of ten or more. The rearrangement links TRBV7-2 to TRBJ2-2; TRBD2 is a possible D gene (5 bases). This CDR3 comprises 15 residues. V was shortened by 0 bases and J by 4 bases, with 9 bases between the two germline ends. The V gene's germline CDR1 is SGHTA and CDR2 FQGNSA. The CDR3 sequence: CASSLALRATGELFF. Written as DNA, the CDR3 is TGTGCCAGCAGCTTAGCTCTGCGGGCCACCGGGGAGCTGTTTTTT.

The J gene is TRBJ2-3, the V gene TRBV5-1; 12 nucleotides agree with TRBD2. The J segment lost 2 bases and the V segment lost 4 bases, leaving 8 bases of the junction unmatched. Germline loops: CDR1 SGHRS, CDR2 YFSETQ. The CDR3 is 17 amino acids. In DNA form, the CDR3 reads TGCGCCAGCAGCCCACAGACTAGCGGGGGTTACACAGATACGCAGTATTTT. Its translation: CASSPQTSGGYTDTQYF. The whole variable domain, remainder taken from reference TRBV5-1 and TRBJ2-3, is KAGVTQTPRYLIKTRGQQVTLSCSPISGHRSVSWYQQTPGQGLQFLFEYFSETQRNKGNFPGRFSGRQFSNSRSEMNVSTLELGDSALYLCASSPQTSGGYTDTQYFGPGTRLTVL.

The chain links TRBV4-1 to TRBJ1-5, with a weak D call TRBD1 (5 bases). CDR3 length: 13 residues. Trimming removed 5 bases from V and 6 bases from J, with 11 bases in between. Germline lookup yields CDR1 MGHRA and CDR2 YSYEKL. CDR3 in amino acids: CASSGAPGQPQHF. Written as DNA, the CDR3 is TGCGCCAGCAGCGGGGCCCCCGGTCAGCCCCAGCATTTT.

This clonotype has only a few counts. This chain connects TRBV19 to TRBJ2-1; TRBD1 matches 10 bases. This CDR3 comprises 14 residues. The J segment lost 5 bases and the V segment lost 4 bases, leaving 2 bases of the junction unmatched. Germline V gives CDR1 LNHDA, CDR2 SQIVND (reference sequence). CDR3 region: CASSKGQGNNEQFF. The CDR3 bases are TGTGCCAGTAGTAAGGGACAGGGGAACAATGAGCAGTTCTTC.

Remarks on this clonotype: An end of the junction differs from the germline gene, which may be a read error. The chain employs TRBV12-3 or TRBV12-4 and TRBJ1-4; D is unclear. This CDR3 has 13 residues. The CDR3: CASSLGRNENLFF. As DNA, the CDR3 is TGTGCCAGCAGTTTAGGTCGTAATGAAAATCTGTTTTTT.

The rearrangement uses TRBV9 and TRBJ2-3, with a tentative D call TRBD2 (6 bases). Germline CDR1 is SGDLS and CDR2 is YYNGEE. This CDR3 comprises 15 residues. The V end was cut by 4 bases, the J end by 2 bases, with 14 bases between. The CDR3 region is CASSLPSAPTDTQYF. The CDR3 bases are TGTGCCAGCAGCTTACCTAGCGCCCCCACAGATACGCAGTATTTT.

The sample holds many counts of this clonotype. V is TRBV21-1 and J is TRBJ1-1; TRBD1 reflects the table's D call only, with no check against the DNA. TRBV21-1 is a pseudogene segment. This CDR3 comprises 17 residues. The CDR3 spells CASSKRGTGGGNTEAFF. CDR3 coding DNA: TGTGCCAGCAGCAAAAGGGGCACAGGGGGCGGGAACACTGAAGCTTTCTTT.

V and J are TRBV27 and TRBJ1-5; 11 nucleotides align to TRBD1. Losses at the gene ends were 6 bases for V and 6 bases for J; bases not matched to a gene: 10. Germline V gives CDR1 MNHEY, CDR2 SMNVEV (reference sequence). CDR3 length equals 16 residues. CDR3 protein: CASSKDGTGGSQPQHF. The DNA for the CDR3 is TGTGCCAGCAGCAAAGACGGGACAGGGGGAAGTCAGCCCCAGCATTTT.

V usage is TRBV5-1 and J usage is TRBJ2-5, with D possibly matching TRBD1 (5 bases). The CDR3 has 17 residues. V lost 0 bases, J lost 1 base, and 16 bases lay in between. CDR1 and CDR2 (germline): SGHRS, YFSETQ. This chain's CDR3 is CASSLDAAGLLQETQYF. The CDR3 nucleotides read TGCGCCAGCAGCTTGGATGCGGCAGGGCTCCTCCAAGAGACCCAGTACTTC.

This clonotype was counted a few times. In DNA form, the CDR3 reads TGTGCCAGCAGCTCGATGGAGACCGGGGAGCTGTTTTTT. Its protein product is CASSSMETGELFF. V gene TRBV7-3 combines with J gene TRBJ2-2, with D uncertain. Trimming removed 4 bases at V and 5 bases at J, with 8 bases between. From germline, CDR1 is SGHTA and CDR2 FQGTGA. The CDR3 is made up of 13 amino acids.